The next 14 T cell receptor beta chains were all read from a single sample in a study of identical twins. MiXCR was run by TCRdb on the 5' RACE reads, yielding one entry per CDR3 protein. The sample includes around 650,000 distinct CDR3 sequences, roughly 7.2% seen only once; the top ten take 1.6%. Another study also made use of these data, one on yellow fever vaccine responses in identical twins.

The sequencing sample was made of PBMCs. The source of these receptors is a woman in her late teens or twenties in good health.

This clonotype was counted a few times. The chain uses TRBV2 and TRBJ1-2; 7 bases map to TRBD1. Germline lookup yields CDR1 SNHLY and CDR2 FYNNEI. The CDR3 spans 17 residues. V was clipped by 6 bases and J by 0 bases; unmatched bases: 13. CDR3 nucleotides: TGTGCCAGCAGAGGGACAGTTATCGGCCGAGCTAACTATGGCTACACCTTC. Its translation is CASRGTVIGRANYGYTF.

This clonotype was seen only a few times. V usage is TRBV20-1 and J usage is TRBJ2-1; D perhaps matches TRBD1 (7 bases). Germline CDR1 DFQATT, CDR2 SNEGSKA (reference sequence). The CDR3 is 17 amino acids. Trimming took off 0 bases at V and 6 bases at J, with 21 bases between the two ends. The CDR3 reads CSARDFAGGSTINEQFF. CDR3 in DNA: TGCAGTGCTAGAGATTTCGCAGGGGGGTCCACTATCAATGAGCAGTTCTTC.

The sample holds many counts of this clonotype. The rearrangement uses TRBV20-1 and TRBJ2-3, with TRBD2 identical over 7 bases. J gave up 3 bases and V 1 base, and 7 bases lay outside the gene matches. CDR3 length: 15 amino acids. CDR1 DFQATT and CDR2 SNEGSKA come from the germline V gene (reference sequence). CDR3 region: CSARAILALTDTQYF. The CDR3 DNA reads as TGCAGTGCTAGAGCTATACTAGCGCTTACAGATACGCAGTATTTT.

The CDR3 DNA reads as TGTGCCAGCAGCCAAGCAAGACTAGCGGGGAACAATGAGCAGTTCTTC. This gives the protein CASSQARLAGNNEQFF. J is TRBJ2-1 and V is TRBV3-1, with 11 bases identical to TRBD2. Germline V gene sequence: CDR1 LGHDT, CDR2 YNNKEL (reference sequence). The CDR3 has 16 amino acids. Trimming cost V 1 base and J 5 bases; bases outside gene matches: 4.

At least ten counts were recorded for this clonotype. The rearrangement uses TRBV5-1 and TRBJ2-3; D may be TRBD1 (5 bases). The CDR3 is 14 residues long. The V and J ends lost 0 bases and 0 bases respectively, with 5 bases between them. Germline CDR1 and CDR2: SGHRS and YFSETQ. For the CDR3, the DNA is TGCGCCAGCAGCTTGGGACAGAGCACAGATACGCAGTATTTT. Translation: CASSLGQSTDTQYF. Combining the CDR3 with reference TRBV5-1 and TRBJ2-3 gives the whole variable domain KAGVTQTPRYLIKTRGQQVTLSCSPISGHRSVSWYQQTPGQGLQFLFEYFSETQRNKGNFPGRFSGRQFSNSRSEMNVSTLELGDSALYLCASSLGQSTDTQYFGPGTRLTVL.

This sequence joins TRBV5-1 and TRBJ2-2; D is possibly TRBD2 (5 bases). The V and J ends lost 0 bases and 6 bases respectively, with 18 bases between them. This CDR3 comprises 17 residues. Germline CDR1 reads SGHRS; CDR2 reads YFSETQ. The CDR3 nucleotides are TGCGCCAGCAGCTTGGAAGGACTTTCTTACCGGTCCGGGGAGCTGTTTTTT. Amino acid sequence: CASSLEGLSYRSGELFF. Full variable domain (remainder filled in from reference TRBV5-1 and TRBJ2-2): KAGVTQTPRYLIKTRGQQVTLSCSPISGHRSVSWYQQTPGQGLQFLFEYFSETQRNKGNFPGRFSGRQFSNSRSEMNVSTLELGDSALYLCASSLEGLSYRSGELFFGEGSRLTVL.

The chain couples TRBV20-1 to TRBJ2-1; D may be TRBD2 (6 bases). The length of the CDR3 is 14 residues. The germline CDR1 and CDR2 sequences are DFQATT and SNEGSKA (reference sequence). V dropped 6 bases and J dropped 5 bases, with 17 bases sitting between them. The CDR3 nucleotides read TGCAGTGCCCTCCCCGGGAGTCTAGACAATGAGCAGTTCTTC. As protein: CSALPGSLDNEQFF.

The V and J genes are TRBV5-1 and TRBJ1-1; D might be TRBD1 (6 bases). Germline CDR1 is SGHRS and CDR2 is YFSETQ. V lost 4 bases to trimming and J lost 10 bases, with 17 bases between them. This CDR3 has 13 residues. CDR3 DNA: TGCGCCAGCAGCCAGGGGACATCCCTGAGAGCTTTCTTT. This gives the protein CASSQGTSLRAFF.

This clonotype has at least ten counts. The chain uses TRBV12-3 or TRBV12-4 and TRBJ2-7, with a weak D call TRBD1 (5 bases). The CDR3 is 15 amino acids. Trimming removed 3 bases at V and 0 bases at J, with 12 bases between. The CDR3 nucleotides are TGTGCCAGCAGTTTCACTCAACAGGTCTCCTACGAGCAGTACTTC. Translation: CASSFTQQVSYEQYF.

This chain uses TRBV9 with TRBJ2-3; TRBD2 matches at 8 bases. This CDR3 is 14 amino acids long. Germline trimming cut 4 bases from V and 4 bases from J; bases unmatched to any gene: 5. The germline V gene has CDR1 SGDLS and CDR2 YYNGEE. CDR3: CASSLGRGADTQYF. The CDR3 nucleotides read TGTGCCAGCAGCCTTGGGCGGGGGGCAGATACGCAGTATTTT.

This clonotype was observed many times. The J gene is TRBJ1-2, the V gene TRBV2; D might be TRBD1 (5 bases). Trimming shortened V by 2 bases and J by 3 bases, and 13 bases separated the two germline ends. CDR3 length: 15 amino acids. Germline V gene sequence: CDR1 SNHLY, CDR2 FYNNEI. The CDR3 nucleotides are TGTGCCAGCAGTGAATCCCAGGGTCTGCACTATGGCTACACCTTC. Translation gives CASSESQGLHYGYTF. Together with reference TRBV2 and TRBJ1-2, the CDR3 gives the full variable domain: EPEVTQTPSHQVTQMGQEVILRCVPISNHLYFYWYRQILGQKVEFLVSFYNNEISEKSEIFDDQFSVERPDGSNFTLKIRSTKLEDSAMYFCASSESQGLHYGYTFGSGTRLTVV.

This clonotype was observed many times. The CDR3 spells CASSQEGYRGSGEQYF. DNA for the CDR3: TGCGCCAGCAGCCAAGAAGGTTACAGGGGGTCGGGCGAGCAGTACTTC. This chain connects TRBV4-1 to TRBJ2-7; 8 bases are a match to TRBD1. Germline V gene lookup returns CDR1 MGHRA and CDR2 YSYEKL. Germline trimming cut 0 bases from V and 6 bases from J; bases unmatched to any gene: 10. The CDR3 runs to 16 residues.

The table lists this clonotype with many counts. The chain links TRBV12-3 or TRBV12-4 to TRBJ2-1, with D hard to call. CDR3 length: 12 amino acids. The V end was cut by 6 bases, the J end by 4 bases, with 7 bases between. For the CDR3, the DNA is TGTGCCAGCAGCTACAATTACAATGAGCAGTTCTTC. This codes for CASSYNYNEQFF.

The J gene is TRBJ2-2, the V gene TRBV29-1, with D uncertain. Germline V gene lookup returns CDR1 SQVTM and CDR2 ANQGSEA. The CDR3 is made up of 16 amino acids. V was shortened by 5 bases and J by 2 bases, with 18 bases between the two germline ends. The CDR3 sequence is CSVSGVSLSNTGELFF. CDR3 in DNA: TGCAGCGTTTCTGGGGTGTCACTAAGCAACACCGGGGAGCTGTTTTTT.